This T cell receptor (beta chain) was sequenced during a study of OX40 agonist ivuxolimab in advanced cancers. Losses at the gene ends were 9 bases for V and 5 bases for J; bases not matched to a gene: 10. The CDR3 is 16 amino acids. CDR1 and CDR2 from the germline V gene are SNHLY and FYNNEI. The assay was immunoSEQ multiplex PCR, and TCRdb's table has in-frame clones only and misses some. Of around 64,000 clones detected, about nine tenths appear once; the ten largest clones hold about 0.36%. This material consisted of CD4+ or CD8+ T cells sorted from blood, taken in a trial of the OX40 agonist ivuxolimab. This sequence was found in an adult with an advanced solid tumor such as melanoma, head and neck, liver or kidney cancer. This chain uses TRBV2 with TRBJ2-1; 13 bases map to TRBD2. As DNA, the CDR3 is TGTGCCAGTAGGAGACTAGCGGGGGGCCTAGACAATGAGCAGTTCTTC. This translates into CASRRLAGGLDNEQFF.